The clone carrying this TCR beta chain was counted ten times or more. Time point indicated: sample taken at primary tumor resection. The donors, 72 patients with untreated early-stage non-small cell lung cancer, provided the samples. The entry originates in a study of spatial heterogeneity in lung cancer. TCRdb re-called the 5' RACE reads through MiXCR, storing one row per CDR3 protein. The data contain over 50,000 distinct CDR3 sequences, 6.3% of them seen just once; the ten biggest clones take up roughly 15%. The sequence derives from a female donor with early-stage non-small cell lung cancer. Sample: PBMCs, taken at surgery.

The CDR3: CASSLYLTGEGKNIQYF. CDR3 nucleotide sequence: TGTGCCAGCAGTTTATACCTGACAGGGGAAGGCAAAAACATTCAGTACTTC. The chain links TRBV28 to TRBJ2-4, with TRBD1 matching 8 bases. The CDR3 has 17 residues. Germline V gene lookup returns CDR1 MDHEN and CDR2 SYDVKM. Trimming took 1 base from V and 3 from J; bases not matched to a gene: 8.